This T cell receptor (beta chain) comes out of a study of shared clonotypes between healthy human individuals. General study results and limits: All-four-donor shared clonotypes had higher generation probabilities than non-shared clonotypes did. Naive subsets, compared against memory subsets, generally had larger estimated richness values.

CDR1 is SNHLY, CDR2 FYNNEI, per germline. With 6 bases clipped from V and 6 bases from J, the junction kept 5 bases outside the gene matches. This CDR3 is built from 12 residues. This table comes from immunoSEQ multiplex PCR, and its TCRdb copy is limited to in-frame clones, with some not included. The sample has 950,000 to 1,200,000 clones, approximately 75% seen once; the top ten hold 0.89%. Concerning this clone itself: Antigen unknown.

This TCR was sampled from a man aged 18 to 29 in good health. Some clones in this sample may be carry-over from other donors' samples. The chain links TRBV2 to TRBJ2-7; 7 nucleotides agree with TRBD1. Sequenced sample: memory CD4+ T cells from PBMCs. Subset described: CD45RA-negative fraction. The CDR3 sequence: CASSTAGGEQYF. The CDR3 nucleotides read TGTGCCAGCAGCACAGCAGGGGGCGAGCAGTACTTC.